A single sample is the source of the 25 T cell receptor beta chains below, sequenced in a study of T cell repertoires in cytomegalovirus infection. TCRdb re-derived calls from the reads in MiXCR, one entry per CDR3 protein. The sample has about 770,000 distinct CDR3 sequences; almost 30% are singletons. Their specific antigens are unknown. Sequenced material: cultured CD8+ T cells from PBMCs, taken from culture after CMV antigen stimulation. These receptors were collected from a human donor in good health (CMV status not recorded). Some clones in this sample may be carry-over from other donors' samples.

V and J are TRBV7-9 and TRBJ2-7; D call uncertain. Germline loops: CDR1 SEHNR, CDR2 FQNEAQ (reference sequence). The CDR3 length is 15 residues. Trimming removed 7 bases from V and 6 bases from J, with 22 bases in between. CDR3 coding DNA: TGTGCCAGCAAGACCCTGGACCGGGCGTCCCGCGAGCAGTACTTC. This codes for CASKTLDRASREQYF. Full variable domain (outside the CDR3, taken from reference TRBV7-9 and TRBJ2-7): DTGVSQNPRHKITKRGQNVTFRCDPISEHNRLYWYRQTLGQGPEFLTYFQNEAQLEKSRLLSDRFSAERPKGSFSTLEIQRTEQGDSAMYLCASKTLDRASREQYFGPGTRLTVT.

The rearrangement links TRBV6-5 to TRBJ2-3; 9 bases align to TRBD1. The V gene's germline CDR1 is MNHEY and CDR2 SVGAGI. V was pared by 5 bases and J by 2 bases, with 5 bases of the junction left unmatched. CDR3 length: 15 residues. CDR3 region: CASSPDRGNTDTQYF. The CDR3 DNA follows: TGTGCCAGCAGTCCGGACAGGGGAAACACAGATACGCAGTATTTT.

The V and J genes are TRBV24-1 and TRBJ2-2, with 8 bases that match TRBD1. J gave up 0 bases and V 4 bases, and 6 bases lay outside the gene matches. In germline, CDR1 is KGHDR, CDR2 SFDVKD. CDR3 length equals 17 residues. In nucleotides, the CDR3 is TGTGCCACCAGTGACGCGGACAGGGCCGCGAACACCGGGGAGCTGTTTTTT. Its protein product is CATSDADRAANTGELFF.

J is TRBJ2-1 and V is TRBV11-2; TRBD1 agrees at 10 bases. Germline CDR1 reads SGHAT; CDR2 reads FQNNGV. The length of the CDR3 is 16 residues. Trimming took 4 bases from V and 3 from J; bases not matched to a gene: 6. In DNA form, the CDR3 reads TGTGCCAGCAGCTCTCCGGGACAGGGGCACTACAATGAGCAGTTCTTC. Translation: CASSSPGQGHYNEQFF.

This clonotype was seen a single time. The chain employs TRBV7-4 and TRBJ1-2; 7 nucleotides align to TRBD1. V lost 5 bases and J lost 3; bases outside the gene matches: 9. The V gene's germline CDR1 is SGHVT and CDR2 SQSDAQ. The CDR3 totals 15 residues. As DNA, the CDR3 is TGTGCCAGCAGCCACCGACAGGGTAATGACTATGGCTACACCTTC. Protein sequence: CASSHRQGNDYGYTF.

The chain joins TRBV25-1 to TRBJ1-2; TRBD1 matches at 10 bases. V lost 1 base to trimming and J lost 6 bases; unmatched junction nucleotides: 20. The CDR3 loop spans 20 amino acids. Germline V gives CDR1 MGHDK, CDR2 SYGVNS. The CDR3 sequence is CASSEFFKTGGDRSLDGYTF. The DNA for the CDR3 is TGTGCCAGCAGTGAATTTTTTAAGACAGGGGGCGACCGCAGCTTAGATGGCTACACCTTC.

This clonotype has a handful of counts. V usage is TRBV6-2 or TRBV6-3 and J usage is TRBJ2-1; tentative D call: TRBD1 (6 bases). Germline-derived CDR1 and CDR2 are MNHEY and SVGEGT. The V and J ends lost 4 bases and 10 bases respectively, with 17 bases between them. The CDR3 sequence is 14 residues long. The CDR3 is CASSSAGVVGEQFF. The CDR3 bases are TGTGCCAGCAGTTCGGCAGGGGTCGTCGGGGAGCAGTTCTTC.

The rearrangement uses TRBV10-2 and TRBJ1-2; D gene ambiguous. The CDR3 is 13 residues long. Per germline, CDR1 WSHSY and CDR2 SAAADI. V lost 3 bases to trimming and J lost 4 bases, with 9 bases between them. CDR3 in DNA: TGCGCCAGCAGTGAAAATGTGTTCTATGGCTACACCTTC. It yields the protein CASSENVFYGYTF.

This rearrangement joins TRBV2 to TRBJ1-1; weak D call: TRBD1 (6 bases). Trimming pared 8 bases from V and 1 base from J, leaving 14 bases between. CDR3 length: 14 residues. CDR1 is SNHLY, CDR2 FYNNEI, per germline. The CDR3, as DNA: TGTGCCAGCCTCTTCAGGGGAGCGAACACTGAAGCTTTCTTT. Amino acids: CASLFRGANTEAFF.

This clonotype has a handful of counts. The chain has TRBV6-1 and TRBJ1-1; the D is unclear. This CDR3 is built from 13 residues. With 5 bases removed from V and 0 bases from J, the gap between germline ends came to 7 bases. CDR1 and CDR2 (germline): MNHNS, SASEGT. CDR3 coding DNA: TGTGCCAGCAGTATCAAGATGAACACTGAAGCTTTCTTT. Translating gives CASSIKMNTEAFF.

CDR3 coding DNA: TGTGCCATCAGTGATAGCGGGGTATCTAACTATGGCTACACCTTC. Protein sequence: CAISDSGVSNYGYTF. The rearrangement joins TRBV10-3 to TRBJ1-2; D remains unclear. This CDR3 region has 15 residues. In germline, CDR1 is ENHRY, CDR2 SYGVKD. V was pared by 3 bases and J by 0 bases, with 11 bases between.

This clonotype has only one observation. V and J are TRBV25-1 and TRBJ1-2; D is perhaps TRBD1 (5 bases). The length of the CDR3 is 15 residues. V gave up 1 base and J gave up 8 bases, with 17 bases separating them. The germline V gene has CDR1 MGHDK and CDR2 SYGVNS. The CDR3 coding sequence is TGTGCCAGCAGTGAATTATCGGACACCGAGAGAGGCTACACCTTC. Translated: CASSELSDTERGYTF.

The chain uses TRBV7-9 and TRBJ2-1; D is unresolved. The germline V and J ends were trimmed by 1 base and 8 bases, with 15 bases remaining between them. CDR3 length: 15 residues. Germline V gene data show CDR1 as SEHNR and CDR2 as FQNEAQ (reference sequence). CDR3 protein: CASSLGPQVVDEQFF. In nucleotides, the CDR3 is TGTGCCAGCAGCTTAGGACCCCAAGTAGTCGATGAGCAGTTCTTC.

CDR3 coding DNA: TGTGCCAGCAGTTTCGAGACACCTTACGAGCAGTACTTC. Protein: CASSFETPYEQYF. The V call is TRBV27, the J call TRBJ2-7; no definite D call. Germline assignment: CDR1 MNHEY and CDR2 SMNVEV (reference sequence). CDR3 size: 13 residues. V gave up 3 bases and J gave up 4 bases, with 10 bases separating them.

J is TRBJ1-4 and V is TRBV29-1; D not resolved. The CDR3 contains 13 residues. V was cut by 2 bases and J by 8 bases, with 12 bases left in between. CDR1 SQVTM and CDR2 ANQGSEA come from the germline V gene. CDR3 in amino acids: CSVELGEREKLFF. The CDR3 DNA reads TGCAGCGTTGAACTGGGAGAGCGAGAAAAACTGTTTTTT.

V gene TRBV4-1 combines with J gene TRBJ2-1; TRBD2 is a possible D gene (5 bases). Germline CDR1 MGHRA, CDR2 YSYEKL. The V and J ends lost 5 bases and 4 bases respectively, with 15 bases between them. The CDR3 extends over 15 amino acids. The CDR3: CASSSRGSEYNEQFF. The CDR3 nucleotides are TGCGCCAGCAGCTCCCGAGGTAGCGAGTACAATGAGCAGTTCTTC.

The sample holds a few counts of this clonotype. This chain joins TRBV27 and TRBJ2-1; the D gene could be TRBD1 or TRBD2 (5 bases each). The V end lost 8 bases, the J end lost 9 bases, and 20 bases lay between the germline ends. The germline V gene has CDR1 MNHEY and CDR2 SMNVEV (reference sequence). This CDR3 is built from 14 residues. The CDR3 spells CASGRQRLGSEQFF. The CDR3 DNA is TGTGCCAGCGGAAGACAGCGCCTGGGGAGTGAGCAGTTCTTC.

This clonotype was recorded at least ten times. V usage is TRBV7-8 and J usage is TRBJ2-6; TRBD1 matches at 8 bases. Germline V CDR1 and CDR2: SGHVS, FQNEAQ. This CDR3 is built from 11 residues. Germline trimming cut 4 bases from V and 16 bases from J; bases unmatched to any gene: 3. CDR3: CASSWNRGLTF. CDR3 bases: TGTGCCAGCAGCTGGAACAGGGGGCTGACTTTC.

This chain links TRBV12-3 or TRBV12-4 with TRBJ1-2, with TRBD1 as a possible D gene (5 bases). Trimming left V 7 bases short and J 10 bases short, with 16 bases between. The CDR3 contains 12 residues. The CDR3 loop is CASTQGPHSYTF. The CDR3 DNA reads as TGTGCCAGCACCCAGGGACCTCACTCCTACACCTTC.

A word on this clonotype: Being one base from a much bigger clone, this may be a read error. V and J are TRBV7-3 and TRBJ2-1; no firm D call. Germline loops: CDR1 SGHTA, CDR2 FQGTGA. Deletions cut 5 bases from V and 4 bases from J, with 18 bases between. The CDR3 is 16 amino acids. DNA of the CDR3: TGTGCCAGCAGCCCGTCTAGTAGAGGCCCATACAATGAGCAGTTCTTC. Residues: CASSPSSRGPYNEQFF. The variable domain in full, with the rest retrieved from reference TRBV7-3 and TRBJ2-1, is GAGVSQTPSNKVTEKGKYVELRCDPISGHTALYWYRQSLGQGPEFLIYFQGTGAADDSGLPNDRFFAVRPEGSVSTLKIQRTERGDSAVYLCASSPSSRGPYNEQFFGPGTRLTVL.

The chain links TRBV7-3 to TRBJ2-2, with D possibly matching TRBD1 (6 bases). V lost 7 bases, J lost 5 bases, and 11 bases lay in between. The length of the CDR3 is 13 residues. Germline-derived CDR1 and CDR2 are SGHTA and FQGTGA. The CDR3 spells CASMMRGTGELFF. The CDR3 DNA reads as TGTGCCAGCATGATGAGGGGGACCGGGGAGCTGTTTTTT.

There are many counts of this clonotype. V gene TRBV7-2 combines with J gene TRBJ1-5; D gene unclear. The CDR3 loop spans 13 amino acids. V lost 2 bases and J lost 6, with 8 bases in between. Germline V lookup: CDR1 SGHTA, CDR2 FQGNSA. The CDR3 protein is CASSLTRVQPQHF. In DNA form, the CDR3 reads TGTGCCAGCAGCTTAACGCGCGTTCAGCCCCAGCATTTT.

This chain links TRBV4-1 with TRBJ1-5, with D uncertain. Trimming removed 0 bases at V and 2 bases at J, with 11 bases between. This CDR3 is built from 16 residues. Germline loops: CDR1 MGHRA, CDR2 YSYEKL. The CDR3 sequence: CASSQDLQRGNQPQHF. CDR3 coding DNA: TGCGCCAGCAGCCAAGATCTGCAGCGAGGCAATCAGCCCCAGCATTTT.

The rearrangement links TRBV12-3 or TRBV12-4 to TRBJ1-3; tentative D call: TRBD1 (5 bases). The CDR3 sequence is 14 residues long. V was clipped by 4 bases and J by 9 bases, with 16 bases between them. CDR3 loop: CASSSDNTGLTIYF. CDR3 coding DNA: TGTGCCAGCAGTTCGGACAATACTGGACTCACCATATATTTT.

The rearrangement links TRBV19 to TRBJ1-5, with unresolved D. The CDR3 is 15 residues long. Germline V gives CDR1 LNHDA, CDR2 SQIVND (reference sequence). The V end lost 6 bases, the J end lost 3 bases, and 15 bases lay between the germline ends. CDR3 residues: CASSPSTGSNQPQHF. The CDR3 DNA is TGTGCCAGTAGCCCAAGCACCGGATCCAATCAGCCCCAGCATTTT.